This TCR beta chain is drawn from a study of response to subunit inactivated influenza vaccine. The CDR3 contains 15 residues. The germline V gene encodes CDR1 MGHRA and CDR2 YSYEKL. The V end lost 5 bases, the J end lost 0 bases, and 10 bases lay between the germline ends. This clonotype has more than one count but fewer than ten. TCRdb used MiXCR to reprocess the RT-PCR reads, holding one entry per CDR3 protein. The table lists about 700,000 distinct CDR3 sequences, about 14% of them singletons. The J gene is TRBJ1-4, the V gene TRBV4-1; maybe TRBD1 (6 bases). The sequenced sample was PBMCs from blood, obtained 14 days before vaccination. The TCR comes from a man in his fifties or sixties who received an inactivated influenza vaccine. The CDR3 sequence: CASSTRTATNEKLFF. The CDR3 bases are TGCGCCAGCAGCACCCGGACAGCAACTAATGAAAAACTGTTTTTT.